This T cell receptor beta chain was sequenced during a study of Graves' ophthalmopathy and Graves' hyperthyroidism. The study, taken as a whole, reports: Ophthalmopathy progression was predicted with under 71% sensitivity and about 72% specificity. The majority of expanded thyroid clonotypes above 0.001 frequency also occurred in blood.

Researchers took RNA transcripts and amplified TCR beta CDR3 regions from them. HTBI primers primed a first-round RT-PCR, and a second-round multiplex PCR followed. MiXCR, run by TCRdb on the multiplex PCR reads, gives a single entry per CDR3 protein. The repertoire holds about 740,000 distinct CDR3 sequences, with around 40% as singletons. This CDR3 has 19 residues. Germline lookup yields CDR1 DFQATT and CDR2 SNEGSKA (reference sequence). After removal of 3 bases from V and 0 bases from J, the junction contained 16 bases not matched to a gene. Presentation of ophthalmopathy in the donors involved moderate-to-severe activity, CAS ≥3, NOSPECS ≥4 and a duration under 3 months. Clinical symptoms, serum thyroxine, TRAb, thyroid ultrasound and orbital computed tomography were relied on for diagnosis. Points on this clonotype: The target antigen is unknown.

The chain uses TRBV20-1 and TRBJ1-5, with 8 bases fitting TRBD1. Input material: peripheral blood. The TCR originated in an adult man with Graves' ophthalmopathy. The CDR3 protein is CSARQDQGAKYSSNQPQHF. In nucleotides, the CDR3 is TGCAGTGCTAGGCAAGATCAGGGGGCGAAGTATAGTAGCAATCAGCCCCAGCATTTT.